This is a list of T cell receptor beta chains from one sample in a study of cytomegalovirus exposure and HLA in healthy donors. Repertoires were generated with immunoSEQ multiplex PCR, while TCRdb's copy carries only in-frame clones and drops some. The sample yields under 150,000 clones, roughly 83% seen once. The sample consisted of PBMCs. The receptors come from a man aged 40-49 years in good health and CMV-seronegative. CDR3s leave out the opening cysteine and the closing phenylalanine or tryptophan. Each record gives: D gene, V gene, J gene, CDR3 protein. D genes are given only for firm matches.

D gene: -
V gene: TRBV4-3
J gene: TRBJ2-7
CDR3 protein: ASSPGTGVGEQY

D gene: -
V gene: TRBV7-3
J gene: TRBJ2-3
CDR3 protein: ASSLESGLSADTQY

D gene: TRBD1
V gene: TRBV30
J gene: TRBJ1-5
CDR3 protein: AWSPGQVEQPQH

D gene: TRBD2
V gene: TRBV4-3
J gene: TRBJ2-3
CDR3 protein: ASSQVPRTSGRSDTQY

D gene: -
V gene: TRBV5-4
J gene: TRBJ2-7
CDR3 protein: ASSLEPSVYEQY

D gene: -
V gene: TRBV2
J gene: TRBJ2-1
CDR3 protein: ASSPIQGVVWDEQF

D gene: TRBD1
V gene: TRBV27
J gene: TRBJ1-4
CDR3 protein: ASSFGQDDEKLF

D gene: TRBD1
V gene: TRBV27
J gene: TRBJ2-1
CDR3 protein: ASSDREASYNEQF

D gene: TRBD2
V gene: TRBV10-3
J gene: -
CDR3 protein: AISTGRGENEQY

D gene: -
V gene: TRBV30
J gene: TRBJ2-7
CDR3 protein: AWTSASYEQY

D gene: TRBD2
V gene: TRBV5-1
J gene: TRBJ2-1
CDR3 protein: ASSLRGGSTIEQF

D gene: TRBD1
V gene: TRBV6-5
J gene: TRBJ2-6
CDR3 protein: ASSYWTGAGANVLT

D gene: TRBD2
V gene: TRBV9
J gene: TRBJ2-3
CDR3 protein: ASSVGLAGGSQY

D gene: TRBD2
V gene: TRBV18
J gene: TRBJ2-5
CDR3 protein: ASCSLAEETQY

D gene: TRBD2
V gene: TRBV9
J gene: TRBJ2-1
CDR3 protein: ASSQTSGSGNEQF

D gene: TRBD1
V gene: TRBV19
J gene: TRBJ2-7
CDR3 protein: ASSIASSRTGTNFGSFYEQY

D gene: TRBD1
V gene: TRBV30
J gene: TRBJ2-3
CDR3 protein: AWTDRAVGDTQY

D gene: TRBD1
V gene: TRBV7-8
J gene: TRBJ1-5
CDR3 protein: ASSLGQGNRYSNQPQH

D gene: TRBD2
V gene: TRBV19
J gene: TRBJ2-7
CDR3 protein: ASSILGTSGTYEQY

D gene: TRBD1
V gene: TRBV6-1
J gene: TRBJ2-7
CDR3 protein: ASTQDREVGEQY

D gene: -
V gene: TRBV4-3
J gene: TRBJ2-4
CDR3 protein: ASSQGGQQLAKNIQY

D gene: TRBD2
V gene: TRBV4-3
J gene: TRBJ2-7
CDR3 protein: ASSQDFASGDYEQY

D gene: TRBD2
V gene: TRBV7-2
J gene: TRBJ2-7
CDR3 protein: ASSLDYEAGGYEQY

D gene: TRBD2
V gene: TRBV7-9
J gene: TRBJ2-7
CDR3 protein: ASSGWVAGPSYEQY

D gene: -
V gene: TRBV4-1
J gene: TRBJ1-4
CDR3 protein: ASSQAGSREKLF

D gene: -
V gene: TRBV29-1
J gene: TRBJ2-3
CDR3 protein: SVGGTRTSSSDTQY

D gene: TRBD1
V gene: TRBV11-3
J gene: TRBJ2-7
CDR3 protein: ASSLGPGTGGSGQY

D gene: -
V gene: TRBV5-6
J gene: TRBJ2-7
CDR3 protein: ASSNGLKIYEQY

D gene: -
V gene: TRBV4-1
J gene: TRBJ1-5
CDR3 protein: ASSQVVGPQPQH

D gene: -
V gene: TRBV18
J gene: TRBJ2-7
CDR3 protein: ASSPPTSNEQY